The 9 T cell receptor beta chains below were found in one sample sequenced in a study of blood T cell repertoires in COVID-19. Sequencing was performed with immunoSEQ multiplex PCR; in TCRdb, only in-frame clones are kept and a portion is missing. This table holds some 150,000 clones, approximately 84% found once. The material sequenced was peripheral blood. These TCRs come from a man aged 70 or older with acute or convalescent COVID-19.

The chain combines TRBV7-9 with TRBJ1-2, with D perhaps TRBD1 (6 bases). Trimming shortened V by 5 bases and J by 3 bases, and 10 bases separated the two germline ends. Germline CDR1 SEHNR, CDR2 FQNEAQ (reference sequence). The CDR3 has 13 residues. The DNA of the CDR3 is TGTGCCAGCAGCAAACAGGGACACTATGGCTACACCTTC. Translation gives CASSKQGHYGYTF.

This clone has just one count. This chain uses TRBV7-9 with TRBJ1-1; D may be TRBD1 (6 bases). The CDR3 has 15 residues. The V end lost 4 bases, the J end lost 0 bases, and 12 bases lay between the germline ends. Germline V lookup: CDR1 SEHNR, CDR2 FQNEAQ (reference sequence). As DNA, the CDR3 is TGTGCCAGCAGCTCCCTATGGGACATGAACACTGAAGCTTTCTTT. It yields the protein CASSSLWDMNTEAFF.

The rearrangement uses TRBV4-2 and TRBJ2-7, with D possibly TRBD1 on 5 matching bases. V was trimmed by 5 bases and J by 2 bases, leaving 13 bases between them. Germline CDR1 reads LGHNA; CDR2 reads YNFKEQ. This CDR3 spans 14 amino acids. The CDR3, as DNA: TGTGCCAGCAGCAGAGAGTCAGGGACCTACGAGCAGTACTTC. Its translation is CASSRESGTYEQYF.

This clone is a singleton in its sample. This chain uses TRBV3-1 (or the pseudogene TRBV3-2) with TRBJ2-7; the match to TRBD1 covers 9 bases. Germline-derived CDR1 and CDR2 are LGHDT and YNNKEL (reference sequence). V shed 3 bases, J shed 4 bases, and the junction held 7 bases outside the gene matches. CDR3 length: 15 residues. The CDR3 DNA reads as TGTGCCAGCAGCCAGGTGACAGGGGGGACATACGAGCAGTACTTC. Translating gives CASSQVTGGTYEQYF.

The chain couples TRBV28 to TRBJ2-1, with D unresolved. There are 15 residues in the CDR3. V dropped 3 bases and J dropped 6 bases, with 15 bases sitting between them. Germline V gene lookup returns CDR1 MDHEN and CDR2 SYDVKM. CDR3 amino acids: CASSFKAYLGNEQFF. In nucleotides, the CDR3 is TGTGCCAGCAGTTTTAAGGCCTACCTAGGCAATGAGCAGTTCTTC.

This chain joins TRBV6-1 and TRBJ2-2; D is possibly TRBD2 (6 bases). The V end was cut by 2 bases, the J end by 2 bases, with 24 bases between. This CDR3 region has 20 residues. The germline CDR1 and CDR2 sequences are MNHNS and SASEGT. CDR3 sequence reads: CASSEWDFGLASINTGELFF. CDR3 coding DNA: TGTGCCAGCAGTGAATGGGATTTTGGGCTAGCGAGTATCAACACCGGGGAGCTGTTTTTT.

The CDR3 loop is CASSATSSSDTQYF. CDR3 bases: TGTGCCAGCAGCGCGACTAGCTCGTCAGATACGCAGTATTTT. V gene TRBV5-6 combines with J gene TRBJ2-3; 7 bases are a match to TRBD2. The CDR3 contains 14 residues. Germline CDR1 reads SGHDT; CDR2 reads YYEEEE. The J segment lost 4 bases and the V segment lost 4 bases, leaving 6 bases of the junction unmatched.

The J gene is TRBJ1-6, the V gene TRBV6-1; 7 nucleotides match TRBD1. Germline V gene data show CDR1 as MNHNS and CDR2 as SASEGT. The CDR3 consists of 15 residues. The V segment lost 3 bases and the J segment 7 bases; nucleotides outside the gene matches: 6. Written as DNA, the CDR3 is TGTGCCAGCAGTGAGACAGGGTACGACAATTCACCCCTCCACTTT. It codes for CASSETGYDNSPLHF.

The rearrangement links TRBV5-8 to TRBJ1-1, with a weak D call TRBD1 (6 bases). This CDR3 has 13 amino acids. V was shortened by 6 bases and J by 8 bases, with 17 bases between the two germline ends. Germline lookup yields CDR1 SGHTS and CDR2 YDEGEE. Written as DNA, the CDR3 is TGTGCCAGCACCTCCTTCGGGACACCCGAAGCTTTCTTT. Its protein product is CASTSFGTPEAFF.